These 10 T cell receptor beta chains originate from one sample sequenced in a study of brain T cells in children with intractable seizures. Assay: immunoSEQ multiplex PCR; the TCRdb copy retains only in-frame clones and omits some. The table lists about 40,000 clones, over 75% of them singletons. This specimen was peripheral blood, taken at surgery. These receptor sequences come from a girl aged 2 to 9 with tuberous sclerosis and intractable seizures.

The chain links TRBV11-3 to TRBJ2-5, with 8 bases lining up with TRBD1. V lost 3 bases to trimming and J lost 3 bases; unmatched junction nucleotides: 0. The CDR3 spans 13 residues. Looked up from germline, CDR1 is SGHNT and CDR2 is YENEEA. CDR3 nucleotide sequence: TGTGCCAGCAGCTTGGACAGGGAAGAGACCCAGTACTTC. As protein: CASSLDREETQYF.

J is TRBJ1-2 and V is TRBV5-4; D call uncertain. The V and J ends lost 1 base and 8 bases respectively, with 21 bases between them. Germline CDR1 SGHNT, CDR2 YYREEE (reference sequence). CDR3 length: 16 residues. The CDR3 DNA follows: TGTGCCAGCAGCTTGCGCCGCACCGGGCCTCAGAGGGGCTACACCTTC. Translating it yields CASSLRRTGPQRGYTF. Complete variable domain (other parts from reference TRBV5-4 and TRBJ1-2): ETGVTQSPTHLIKTRGQQVTLRCSSQSGHNTVSWYQQALGQGPQFIFQYYREEENGRGNFPPRFSGLQFPNYSSELNVNALELDDSALYLCASSLRRTGPQRGYTFGSGTRLTVV.

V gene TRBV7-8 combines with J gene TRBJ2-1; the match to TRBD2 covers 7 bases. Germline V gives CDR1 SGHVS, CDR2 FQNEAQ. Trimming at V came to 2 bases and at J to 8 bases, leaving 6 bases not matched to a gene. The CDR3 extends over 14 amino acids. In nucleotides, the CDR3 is TGTGCCAGCAGCTTAATCGGGGGGAACGATGAGCAGTTCTTC. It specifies CASSLIGGNDEQFF.

CDR3 DNA: TGCGCCAGCAGCTTGAAAATCTTTGGGCATATGATTTACGAGCAGTACTTC. As protein: CASSLKIFGHMIYEQYF. The rearrangement joins TRBV5-1 to TRBJ2-7; D is uncertain. This CDR3 is built from 17 residues. The germline V gene encodes CDR1 SGHRS and CDR2 YFSETQ. V was shortened by 1 base and J by 4 bases, with 21 bases between the two germline ends.

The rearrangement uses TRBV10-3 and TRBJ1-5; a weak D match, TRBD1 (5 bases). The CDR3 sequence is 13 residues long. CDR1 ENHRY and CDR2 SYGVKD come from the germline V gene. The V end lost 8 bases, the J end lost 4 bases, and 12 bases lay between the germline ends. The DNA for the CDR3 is TGTGCCATCTCCTTGGGGCTAAATCAGCCCCAGCATTTT. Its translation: CAISLGLNQPQHF.

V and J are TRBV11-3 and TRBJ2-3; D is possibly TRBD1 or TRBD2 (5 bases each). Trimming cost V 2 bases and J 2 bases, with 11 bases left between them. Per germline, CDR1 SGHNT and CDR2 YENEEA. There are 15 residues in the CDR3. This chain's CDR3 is CASSLWSGPTDTQYF. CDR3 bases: TGTGCCAGCAGCTTATGGTCGGGGCCCACAGATACGCAGTATTTT.

The CDR3 here is CASSLEGGHSSYEQYV. CDR3 in DNA: TGCGCCAGCAGCTTGGAAGGGGGACACTCAAGCTACGAGCAGTACGTC. The chain links TRBV5-1 to TRBJ2-7; D is possibly TRBD1 (6 bases). This CDR3 is 16 amino acids long. CDR1 is SGHRS, CDR2 YFSETQ, per germline. The V end was cut by 0 bases, the J end by 3 bases, with 16 bases between.

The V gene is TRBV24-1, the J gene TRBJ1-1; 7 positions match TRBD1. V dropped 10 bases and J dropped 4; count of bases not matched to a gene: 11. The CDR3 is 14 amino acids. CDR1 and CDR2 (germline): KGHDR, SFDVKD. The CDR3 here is CATSGGRESTEAFF. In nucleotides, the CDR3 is TGTGCCACTTCAGGGGGGAGGGAGAGCACTGAAGCTTTCTTT.

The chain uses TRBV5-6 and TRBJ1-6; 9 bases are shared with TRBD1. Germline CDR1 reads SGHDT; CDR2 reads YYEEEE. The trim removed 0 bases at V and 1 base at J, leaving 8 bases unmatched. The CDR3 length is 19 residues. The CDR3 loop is CASSLGTGVERSYNSPLHF. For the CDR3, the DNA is TGTGCCAGCAGCTTGGGGACAGGGGTAGAAAGGTCCTATAATTCACCCCTCCACTTT.

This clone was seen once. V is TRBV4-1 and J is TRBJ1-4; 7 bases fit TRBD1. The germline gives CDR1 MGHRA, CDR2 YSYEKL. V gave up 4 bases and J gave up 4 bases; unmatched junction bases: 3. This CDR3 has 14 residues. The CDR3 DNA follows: TGCGCCAGCAGCCGACAGGGCCTTAATGAAAAACTGTTTTTT. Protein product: CASSRQGLNEKLFF.